The entry below gives a single T cell receptor beta chain sequence along with its context. Its matching antigen is unknown. With V trimmed by 3 bases and J by 2 bases, 6 bases remained unmatched. CDR1 and CDR2 (germline): SGHRS, YFSETQ. The CDR3 totals 15 residues. Among participants with HIV, every one received treatment in the United States. This sample is part of a study of long-term antiretroviral therapy in people with HIV. Study-wide results and caveats: Blood draws took place between the mid-2000s and the late 2010s and possibly involved older ART regimens.

Sequencing used immunoSEQ v3.0 at survey level. Sequencing used immunoSEQ multiplex PCR; TCRdb keeps in-frame clones, though not all of them. The table includes 28,000 or so clones, 78% detected once. The J gene is TRBJ2-7, the V gene TRBV5-1; the match to TRBD2 covers 9 bases. The TCR was taken from a young man with HIV. This specimen was unsorted PBMCs, taken 1.5 years before starting antiretroviral therapy. CDR3 region: CASSSGASGAYEQYF. CDR3 nucleotides: TGCGCCAGCAGCTCAGGCGCTAGCGGGGCCTACGAGCAGTACTTC.